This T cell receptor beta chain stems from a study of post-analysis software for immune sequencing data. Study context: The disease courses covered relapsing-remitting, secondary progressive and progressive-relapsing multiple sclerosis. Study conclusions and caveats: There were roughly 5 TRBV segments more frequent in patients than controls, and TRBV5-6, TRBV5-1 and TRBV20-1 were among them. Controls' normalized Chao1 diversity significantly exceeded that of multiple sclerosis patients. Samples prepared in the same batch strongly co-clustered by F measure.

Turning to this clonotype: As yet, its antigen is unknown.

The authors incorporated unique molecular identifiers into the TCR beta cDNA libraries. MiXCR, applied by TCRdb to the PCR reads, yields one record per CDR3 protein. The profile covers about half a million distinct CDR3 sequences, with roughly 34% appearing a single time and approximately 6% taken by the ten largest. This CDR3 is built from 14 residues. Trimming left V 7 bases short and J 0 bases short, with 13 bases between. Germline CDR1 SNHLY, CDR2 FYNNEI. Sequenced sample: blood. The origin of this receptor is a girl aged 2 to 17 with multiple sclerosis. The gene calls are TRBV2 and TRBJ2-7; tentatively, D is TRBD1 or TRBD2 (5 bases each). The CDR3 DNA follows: TGTGCCAGCACTCGGGACCCATCCTCCTACGAGCAGTACTTC. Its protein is CASTRDPSSYEQYF.